These 30 T cell receptor beta chains were sequenced from one sample in a study of cytomegalovirus exposure and HLA in healthy donors. This PCR relied on a set of 60 Vbeta primers and 13 Jbeta primers. Data came from immunoSEQ multiplex PCR; TCRdb stores just in-frame clones and leaves some out. The sample includes approximately 280,000 clones, around nine tenths of them seen just once. Sequenced material: PBMCs. These receptors all stem from a young woman in good health and CMV-seronegative.

The chain is built from TRBV10-3 and TRBJ1-2, with D perhaps matching TRBD1 (5 bases). The ends were cut back, 2 bases at V and 2 bases at J, with 9 bases in the middle. In germline, CDR1 is ENHRY, CDR2 SYGVKD. The CDR3 consists of 14 residues. CDR3 DNA: TGTGCCATCAGTGAGCCAGGGCAAAACTATGGCTACACCTTC. Translated, it gives CAISEPGQNYGYTF.

This clone was picked up one time. The chain carries TRBV27 and TRBJ1-2, with 10 bases fitting TRBD1. The trim removed 10 bases at V and 5 bases at J, leaving 7 bases unmatched. Per germline, CDR1 MNHEY and CDR2 SMNVEV (reference sequence). The CDR3 runs 13 residues. CDR3 nucleotides: TGTGCCACTCGGGACAGGGGAGGGTATGGCTACACCTTC. It translates to CATRDRGGYGYTF.

The chain recombines TRBV30 with TRBJ1-6; D gene uncertain. This CDR3 comprises 16 residues. Germline-derived CDR1 and CDR2 are GTSNPN and SVGIG (reference sequence). V lost 0 bases, J lost 0 bases, and 9 bases lay in between. CDR3 in DNA: TGTGCCTGGAGTGTAGTGGCCCTCTCCTATAATTCACCCCTCCACTTT. Translation gives CAWSVVALSYNSPLHF.

This clone has a handful of counts. The DNA of the CDR3 is TGTGCCAGTAGTATAGAGAGGGGACAGCGGACCTATGGCTACACCTTC. Protein product: CASSIERGQRTYGYTF. V usage is TRBV19 and J usage is TRBJ1-2; 7 nucleotides agree with TRBD1. Germline V gene data show CDR1 as LNHDA and CDR2 as SQIVND (reference sequence). This CDR3 has 16 residues. The junction had 8 bases not matched to a gene; V was cut back by 0 bases and J by 4 bases.

The chain uses TRBV5-4 and TRBJ2-1; the match to TRBD2 covers 8 bases. The CDR3 is 16 residues long. Trimming took 0 bases from V and 3 from J; bases not matched to a gene: 5. Germline CDR1 SGHNT, CDR2 YYREEE (reference sequence). In nucleotides, the CDR3 is TGTGCCAGCAGCTTGGGCGGGGGGACAATCTACAATGAGCAGTTCTTC. Translation: CASSLGGGTIYNEQFF. Full variable domain (remainder filled in from reference TRBV5-4 and TRBJ2-1): ETGVTQSPTHLIKTRGQQVTLRCSSQSGHNTVSWYQQALGQGPQFIFQYYREEENGRGNFPPRFSGLQFPNYSSELNVNALELDDSALYLCASSLGGGTIYNEQFFGPGTRLTVL.

This chain joins TRBV9 and TRBJ2-1, with 11 bases aligning to TRBD2. Germline lookup yields CDR1 SGDLS and CDR2 YYNGEE. V gave up 6 bases and J gave up 6 bases; unmatched junction bases: 5. This CDR3 contains 14 residues. CDR3 residues: CASNLAGGPNEQFF. The CDR3 nucleotides are TGTGCCAGCAATCTAGCGGGGGGCCCCAATGAGCAGTTCTTC.

In its sample, this clone was seen once. This chain links TRBV19 with TRBJ1-1; 9 bases fit TRBD1. The germline CDR1 and CDR2 sequences are LNHDA and SQIVND (reference sequence). V lost 7 bases to trimming and J lost 5 bases; unmatched junction nucleotides: 8. CDR3 length: 14 residues. The CDR3 sequence is CASKPGTGKTEAFF. In DNA form, the CDR3 reads TGTGCCAGTAAGCCCGGGACAGGGAAAACTGAAGCTTTCTTT.

The V call is TRBV25-1, the J call TRBJ2-1, with 7 bases matching TRBD1. After removal of 2 bases from V and 7 bases from J, the junction contained 11 bases not matched to a gene. The CDR3 spans 16 residues. The V gene's germline CDR1 is MGHDK and CDR2 SYGVNS. The CDR3 sequence: CASSEPGTAKWNEQFF. Written as DNA, the CDR3 is TGTGCCAGCAGTGAACCCGGGACAGCGAAATGGAATGAGCAGTTCTTC.

V and J are TRBV7-8 and TRBJ2-7; 7 positions match TRBD2. The V segment lost 1 base and the J segment 5 bases; nucleotides outside the gene matches: 8. This CDR3 region has 15 residues. CDR1 SGHVS and CDR2 FQNEAQ come from the germline V gene. CDR3 loop: CASSLVGLVRDEQYF. CDR3 nucleotides: TGTGCCAGCAGCTTAGTAGGACTAGTCAGGGACGAGCAGTACTTC.

This clone was detected a few times. This chain links TRBV2 with TRBJ1-1, with 8 bases fitting TRBD1. Trimming removed 6 bases from V and 1 base from J; junction bases left unmatched: 4. There are 14 residues in the CDR3. Germline V gene data show CDR1 as SNHLY and CDR2 as FYNNEI. The CDR3 is CASRPDRANTEAFF. The CDR3 DNA follows: TGTGCCAGCAGGCCGGACAGGGCGAACACTGAAGCTTTCTTT.

About this clone: The same CDR3 can be traced to other DNA sequences in this sample. The CDR3 protein is CASSPPSSYEQYF. The CDR3 nucleotides read TGTGCCAGCTCACCTCCCAGCTCCTACGAGCAGTACTTC. The chain links TRBV18 to TRBJ2-7; no reliable D call. Germline lookup yields CDR1 KGHSH and CDR2 LQKENI. The CDR3 sequence is 13 residues long. Between the trimmed V and J ends, which lost 3 bases and 0 bases, there was a span of 6 bases.

This clone was detected once. This chain uses TRBV10-1 with TRBJ2-7, with D tentatively TRBD1 (6 bases). V lost 2 bases and J lost 0, with 23 bases in between. The germline V gene has CDR1 WNHNN and CDR2 SYGVQD (reference sequence). This CDR3 is built from 19 residues. In DNA form, the CDR3 reads TGCGCCAGCAGTGAGAGTGAACAGGGAGAGTTCCAAAGCTCCTACGAGCAGTACTTC. Its translation is CASSESEQGEFQSSYEQYF.

V and J are TRBV19 and TRBJ1-1; a weak D match, TRBD1 (6 bases). The CDR3 totals 15 residues. Germline loops: CDR1 LNHDA, CDR2 SQIVND (reference sequence). Trimming took 1 base from V and 5 from J, leaving 14 bases between them. This CDR3 is CASSIVEGHGTEAFF. The CDR3 DNA sequence: TGTGCCAGTAGTATAGTAGAGGGACATGGGACTGAAGCTTTCTTT. Full variable domain (remainder filled in from reference TRBV19 and TRBJ1-1): DGGITQSPKYLFRKEGQNVTLSCEQNLNHDAMYWYRQDPGQGLRLIYYSQIVNDFQKGDIAEGYSVSREKKESFPLTVTSAQKNPTAFYLCASSIVEGHGTEAFFGQGTRLTVV.

This sequence joins TRBV4-2 and TRBJ2-1, with a weak D call TRBD1 (6 bases). The germline gives CDR1 LGHNA, CDR2 YNFKEQ. The germline V and J ends were trimmed by 0 bases and 5 bases, with 14 bases remaining between them. CDR3 length: 16 amino acids. The CDR3 coding sequence is TGTGCCAGCAGCCAAGAGGGGGCGGGTCACCACAATGAGCAGTTCTTC. This translates into CASSQEGAGHHNEQFF.

For this clone: One junction end disagrees with the germline gene, perhaps due to a read error. Other DNA sequences in the sample encode the same CDR3. The chain has TRBV28 and TRBJ1-6; the D gene is possibly TRBD1 (6 bases). Germline CDR1 reads MDHEN; CDR2 reads SYDVKM. The CDR3 extends over 15 amino acids. The CDR3 sequence: CASSLPRDNNSPLHF. In DNA form, the CDR3 reads TGTGCCAGCAGCCTCCCCCGGGACAATAATTCCCCCCTCCACTTT.

J is TRBJ1-6 and V is TRBV7-8, with D possibly TRBD1 on 6 matching bases. This CDR3 is built from 17 residues. V was trimmed by 5 bases and J by 6 bases, leaving 20 bases between them. Germline-derived CDR1 and CDR2 are SGHVS and FQNEAQ. The CDR3 DNA reads as TGTGCCAGCAGCCCAGGGGACCCAACCGCGCTTAATTCACCCCTCCACTTT. Encoded protein: CASSPGDPTALNSPLHF.

The chain carries TRBV7-2 and TRBJ2-3; a possible D gene is TRBD2 (5 bases). Between the trimmed V and J ends, which lost 4 bases and 2 bases, there was a span of 10 bases. The length of the CDR3 is 14 residues. CDR1 is SGHTA, CDR2 FQGNSA, per germline. CDR3 amino acids: CASSSSGITDTQYF. The CDR3 bases are TGTGCCAGCAGCTCGAGCGGTATCACAGATACGCAGTATTTT.

The chain uses TRBV4-1 and TRBJ1-2, with D perhaps matching TRBD1 (5 bases). Germline V gene data show CDR1 as MGHRA and CDR2 as YSYEKL. Trimming stripped 4 bases from V and 4 bases from J, with 10 bases between. The length of the CDR3 is 13 residues. The CDR3 here is CASSPGGGYGYTF. The CDR3 DNA is TGCGCCAGCAGCCCTGGGGGGGGCTATGGCTACACCTTC.

This clone appeared a single time. The chain combines TRBV27 with TRBJ2-7, with 8 bases that match TRBD1. Germline lookup yields CDR1 MNHEY and CDR2 SMNVEV (reference sequence). CDR3 length: 13 residues. V lost 6 bases to trimming and J lost 0 bases; unmatched junction nucleotides: 1. CDR3 DNA sequence: TGTGCCAGCAGGACAGGGGACTCCTACGAGCAGTACTTC. It is translated as CASRTGDSYEQYF.

This clone was counted a single time. The V call is TRBV19, the J call TRBJ2-1; weak D call: TRBD2 (6 bases). Looked up from germline, CDR1 is LNHDA and CDR2 is SQIVND (reference sequence). Trimming took off 5 bases at V and 0 bases at J, with 17 bases between the two ends. The CDR3 length is 17 residues. DNA of the CDR3: TGTGCCAGTAGTCCCCTAAGGAGCGGGTACTCCTACAATGAGCAGTTCTTC. This sequence encodes CASSPLRSGYSYNEQFF.

This chain joins TRBV5-1 and TRBJ1-1; tentatively, D is TRBD1 (6 bases). V was clipped by 0 bases and J by 7 bases, with 16 bases between them. The CDR3 has 15 amino acids. Germline CDR1 SGHRS, CDR2 YFSETQ. CDR3 nucleotide sequence: TGCGCCAGCAGCTTGGCCGGGGGGGCTTCGGGTGAAGCTTTCTTT. It translates to CASSLAGGASGEAFF. Full variable domain (rest looked up from reference TRBV5-1 and TRBJ1-1): KAGVTQTPRYLIKTRGQQVTLSCSPISGHRSVSWYQQTPGQGLQFLFEYFSETQRNKGNFPGRFSGRQFSNSRSEMNVSTLELGDSALYLCASSLAGGASGEAFFGQGTRLTVV.

The V and J genes are TRBV18 and TRBJ2-5; possibly TRBD1 for D (6 bases). The last part of the DNA fits TRBJ2-7 better; the J call may be wrong. The length of the CDR3 is 14 residues. Germline V gene sequence: CDR1 KGHSH, CDR2 LQKENI. The CDR3 sequence: CASSPSGTIYEQYF. CDR3 nucleotide sequence: TGTGCCAGCTCACCATCCGGGACAATCTACGAGCAGTACTTC.

The gene calls are TRBV15 and TRBJ2-1; TRBD2 matches at 9 bases. The CDR3 spans 17 residues. With V trimmed by 5 bases and J by 8 bases, 16 bases remained unmatched. Germline assignment: CDR1 LNHNV and CDR2 YYDKDF (reference sequence). This CDR3 is CATSPRGVGGGADEQFF. CDR3 nucleotides: TGTGCCACCAGCCCGAGGGGGGTTGGCGGGGGGGCTGATGAGCAGTTCTTC.

This chain joins TRBV20-1 and TRBJ1-1; D is unclear. V gave up 3 bases and J gave up 10 bases, with 12 bases separating them. Per germline, CDR1 DFQATT and CDR2 SNEGSKA (reference sequence). The CDR3 runs 11 residues. In DNA, the CDR3 is TGCAGTGCTAGTAATGAGGGAAGAGCTTTCTTT. Translated, it gives CSASNEGRAFF.

This chain connects TRBV9 to TRBJ2-2; 9 bases are shared with TRBD1. The CDR3 extends over 16 amino acids. V shed 3 bases and J 1 base; nucleotides not matched to a gene: 4. Germline V gene sequence: CDR1 SGDLS, CDR2 YYNGEE. The CDR3 spells CASSGAGQGNTGELFF. The CDR3, as DNA: TGTGCCAGCAGCGGCGCGGGACAGGGGAACACCGGGGAGCTGTTTTTT.

V gene TRBV20-1 combines with J gene TRBJ1-1, with D possibly matching TRBD1 (5 bases). This CDR3 has 11 residues. Germline CDR1 and CDR2: DFQATT and SNEGSKA (reference sequence). Trimming removed 6 bases at V and 6 bases at J, with 11 bases between. The CDR3 spells CSARGGAEAFF. The CDR3 DNA follows: TGCAGTGCACGGGGCGGGGCTGAAGCTTTCTTT.

CDR3 region: CASSFRTGPGTGELFF. As DNA, the CDR3 is TGTGCCAGCAGCTTCCGGACAGGGCCGGGCACCGGGGAGCTGTTTTTT. This sequence joins TRBV13 and TRBJ2-2, with 8 nucleotides matching TRBD1. Germline values: CDR1 PRHDT, CDR2 FYEKMQ (reference sequence). V was clipped by 3 bases and J by 4 bases; unmatched bases: 7. This CDR3 is built from 16 residues.

The chain has TRBV6-5 and TRBJ1-1, with 9 bases that match TRBD1. The CDR3 is 12 residues long. Germline CDR1 reads MNHEY; CDR2 reads SVGAGI. V dropped 8 bases and J dropped 4; count of bases not matched to a gene: 2. CDR3 amino acids: CASQTGGTEAFF. In DNA, the CDR3 is TGTGCCAGCCAGACAGGGGGCACTGAAGCTTTCTTT.

The CDR3 loop is CASSSQGNQPQHF. CDR3 nucleotide sequence: TGTGCCAGCAGTTCACAGGGAAATCAGCCCCAGCATTTT. J is TRBJ1-5 and V is TRBV6-5, with a tentative D call TRBD1 (6 bases). The germline V gene has CDR1 MNHEY and CDR2 SVGAGI. The CDR3 runs to 13 residues. The V gene lost 4 bases and the J gene lost 4 bases, with 8 bases spanning the gap.

Only one count was recorded for this clone. V usage is TRBV9 and J usage is TRBJ2-3, with 13 bases aligning to TRBD2. Trimming removed 7 bases from V and 2 bases from J; junction bases left unmatched: 7. CDR1 is SGDLS, CDR2 YYNGEE, per germline. This CDR3 is built from 16 residues. CDR3 coding DNA: TGTGCCAGCGCTGGGACTAGCGGGGAGTACACAGATACGCAGTATTTT. Its translation is CASAGTSGEYTDTQYF. The complete variable domain, with remaining parts taken from reference TRBV9 and TRBJ2-3, reads DSGVTQTPKHLITATGQRVTLRCSPRSGDLSVYWYQQSLDQGLQFLIQYYNGEERAKGNILERFSAQQFPDLHSELNLSSLELGDSALYFCASAGTSGEYTDTQYFGPGTRLTVL.